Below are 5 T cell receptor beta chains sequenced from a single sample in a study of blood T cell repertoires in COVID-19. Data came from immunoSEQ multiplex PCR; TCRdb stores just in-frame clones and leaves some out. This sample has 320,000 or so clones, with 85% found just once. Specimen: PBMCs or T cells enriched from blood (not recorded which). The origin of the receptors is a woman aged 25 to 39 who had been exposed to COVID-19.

CDR3 sequence: CATSESRDGEKLFF. In nucleotides, the CDR3 is TGTGCCACCAGTGAATCCCGAGACGGGGAAAAACTGTTTTTT. The rearrangement joins TRBV24-1 to TRBJ1-4; D is unclear. Germline values: CDR1 KGHDR, CDR2 SFDVKD. V lost 4 bases and J lost 8, with 13 bases in between. The CDR3 has 14 amino acids.

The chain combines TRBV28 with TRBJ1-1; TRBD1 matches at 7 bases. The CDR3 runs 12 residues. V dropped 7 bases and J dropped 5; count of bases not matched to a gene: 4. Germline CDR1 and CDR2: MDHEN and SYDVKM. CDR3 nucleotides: TGTGCCAGCACCACACAGGGGACTGAAGCTTTCTTT. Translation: CASTTQGTEAFF.

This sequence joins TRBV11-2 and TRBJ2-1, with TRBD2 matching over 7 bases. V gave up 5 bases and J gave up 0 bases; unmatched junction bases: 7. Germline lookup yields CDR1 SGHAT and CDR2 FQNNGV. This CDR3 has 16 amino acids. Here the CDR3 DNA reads TGTGCCAGCAGCGCCACTAGCGTGAGCTCCTACAATGAGCAGTTCTTC. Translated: CASSATSVSSYNEQFF.

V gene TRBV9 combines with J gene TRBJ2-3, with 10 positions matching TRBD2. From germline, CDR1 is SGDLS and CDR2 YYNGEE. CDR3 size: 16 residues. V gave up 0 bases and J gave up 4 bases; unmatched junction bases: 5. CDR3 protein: CASSVGPSGGADTQYF. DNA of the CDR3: TGTGCCAGCAGCGTAGGGCCCAGCGGGGGGGCAGATACGCAGTATTTT.

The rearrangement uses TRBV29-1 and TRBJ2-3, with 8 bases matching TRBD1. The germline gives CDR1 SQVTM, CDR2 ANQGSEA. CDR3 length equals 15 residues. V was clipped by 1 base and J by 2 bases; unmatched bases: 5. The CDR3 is CSVEGQGAPTDTQYF. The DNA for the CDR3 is TGCAGCGTTGAAGGCCAGGGGGCCCCCACAGATACGCAGTATTTT.